A selection of T cell receptor beta chains follows, all from one sample in a study of blood T cell repertoires in COVID-19. Clones were read by immunoSEQ multiplex PCR, and TCRdb kept only the in-frame ones, dropping some. The sample carries about 140,000 clones, 65% to 85% recorded once. The specimen sequenced was peripheral blood. The receptors derive from a woman between 50 and 59 years old with acute or convalescent COVID-19. Each CDR3 is given with its conserved first and last residue. The D gene is left open where the match is weak. Clone size is given for some rows only: seen once, a few or many times, or a class if the clone is expanded.

>.|TRBJ1-5|13|.|TRBV7-9
TGTGCCAGCAGCTTTTATAGCAATCAGCCCCAGCATTTT
CASSFYSNQPQHF
>few|TRBJ1-6|13|TRBD1|TRBV19
TGTGCCAGTGGGCGGACAGGGAACTCACCCCTCCACTTT
CASGRTGNSPLHF
>.|TRBJ1-2|14|TRBD1|TRBV12-5
TGTGCTAGTGGTTTGGATACAGGGGCTAGGGGCTACACCTTC
CASGLDTGARGYTF
>.|TRBJ2-1|15|TRBD2|TRBV19
TGTGCCAGCCATCGCTCTACCGGGGGGGCCGGGGAGCAGTTCTTC
CASHRSTGGAGEQFF
>.|TRBJ1-5|16|.|TRBV11-2
TGTGCCAGCAGCCTCACCCTCACAGACCCTAATCAGCCCCAGCATTTT
CASSLTLTDPNQPQHF
>.|TRBJ1-1|16|.|TRBV25-1
TGTGCCAGCAGTGAGACCAGGGGCGGTAGTCGTTCGGCAGCTTTCTTT
CASSETRGGSRSAAFF
>.|TRBJ1-2|15|.|TRBV7-2
TGTGCCAGCAGCTTAGTAGGAGGCGGGGCCGATGGCTACACCTTC
CASSLVGGGADGYTF
>.|TRBJ1-2|14|.|TRBV5-1
TGCGCCAGCACCCCAGGTTCGGAAGGGGATGGCTACACCTTC
CASTPGSEGDGYTF
>.|TRBJ1-1|12|.|TRBV19
TGTGCCAGCCTCGACAGCTACACTGAAGCTTTCTTT
CASLDSYTEAFF
>.|TRBJ2-1|15|TRBD2|TRBV10-3
TGTGCCATCAGTGAGGGACTAGCGGGGGGCAATGAGCAGTTCTTC
CAISEGLAGGNEQFF
>.|TRBJ2-6|15|.|TRBV7-9
TGTGCCAGCAGACGATCAGGGTCAGGCGCCAACGTCCTGACTTTC
CASRRSGSGANVLTF
>once|TRBJ2-3|15|TRBD1|TRBV6-2/TRBV6-3
TGTGCCAGCAGTACCGGGACAGGGAGGACAGATACGCAGTATTTT
CASSTGTGRTDTQYF
>.|TRBJ2-5|12|.|TRBV20-1
TGCAGTGCTAGTGCAGGCAGAGAGACCCAGTACTTC
CSASAGRETQYF
>once|TRBJ2-1|14|TRBD2|TRBV2
TGTGCCAGCAGGACTAGCGGGGACCTCAATGAGCAGTTCTTC
CASRTSGDLNEQFF
>few|TRBJ2-5|16|TRBD1|TRBV5-1
TGCGCCAGCAGCTTGATGGGGACAGGACTCGAAGAGACCCAGTACTTC
CASSLMGTGLEETQYF
>.|TRBJ1-2|15|.|TRBV14
TGCGCCAGCAGCCAAGATTGGGCAGGTGACTATGGCTACACCTTC
CASSQDWAGDYGYTF
>.|TRBJ2-1|16|TRBD2|TRBV6-2/TRBV6-3
TGTGCCAGCAGTTACTCGTCAGCGGGGGGGCTCTATGAGCAGTTCTTC
CASSYSSAGGLYEQFF
>.|TRBJ2-1|14|TRBD2|TRBV6-2/TRBV6-3
TGTGCCAGCAGTGGGGGGGGGTTCAGCAATGAGCAGTTCTTC
CASSGGGFSNEQFF
>.|TRBJ1-2|15|.|TRBV15
TGTGCCACCAGCAGAGATAGGGGATCTAACTATGGCTACACCTTC
CATSRDRGSNYGYTF
>few|TRBJ1-6|16|.|TRBV3-1/TRBV3-2
TGTGCCAGCAGCCAAGGGGCCCGGCCCAATAATTCACCCCTCCACTTT
CASSQGARPNNSPLHF
>.|TRBJ1-4|17|.|TRBV15
TGTGCCACCAGAGCGCTCGGGTCGGGAGGGGCAAATGAAAAACTGTTTTTT
CATRALGSGGANEKLFF
>.|TRBJ1-4|15|.|TRBV3-1/TRBV3-2
TGTGCCAGCAGCCCCTCGGACCCCGGGATCCAAAAACTGTTTTTT
CASSPSDPGIQKLFF
>.|TRBJ2-5|15|.|TRBV6-2/TRBV6-3
TGTGCCAGCAGTTACCCAACGACTAGGGGAGAGACCCAGTACTTC
CASSYPTTRGETQYF
>.|TRBJ2-7|13|.|TRBV27
TGTGCCAGCGCGTCTTCCCACTACTACGAGCAGTACTTC
CASASSHYYEQYF
>.|TRBJ2-2|15|.|TRBV19
TGTGCCAGTAATTCGAGAGGAAAAGGCACCGGGGAGCTGTTTTTT
CASNSRGKGTGELFF
>.|TRBJ1-5|15|TRBD1|TRBV7-2
TGTGCCAGCAGCCCAGGGACAGGGATGAATCAGCCCCAGCATTTT
CASSPGTGMNQPQHF
>.|TRBJ1-2|12|.|TRBV7-9
TGTGCCAGCAGCTCCCAAATTGATGGCTACACCTTC
CASSSQIDGYTF
>.|TRBJ1-2|12|TRBD1|TRBV28
TGTGCCAGCAGCCCAGGGGGGTGGGGCTACACCTTC
CASSPGGWGYTF
>.|TRBJ1-1|13|.|TRBV4-3
TGCGCCAGCAGCTTCGGGGAGAACACTGAAGCTTTCTTT
CASSFGENTEAFF
>.|TRBJ1-5|15|.|TRBV27
TGTGCCAGCAGTATTAACAGCCTCCTTTTTCAGCCCCAGCATTTT
CASSINSLLFQPQHF
>few|TRBJ1-2|13|.|TRBV29-1
TGCAGCGTTGACCCGGTTGAGTTCTATGGCTACACCTTC
CSVDPVEFYGYTF
>.|TRBJ1-4|16|.|TRBV6-2/TRBV6-3
TGTGCCAGCAGTTACTCGAGTGCCTCAACTAATGAAAAACTGTTTTTT
CASSYSSASTNEKLFF
>.|TRBJ2-1|12|.|TRBV7-9
TGTGCCAGCAGCTTAAACGCAGGAGAGCAGTTCTTC
CASSLNAGEQFF
>few|TRBJ2-7|17|TRBD1|TRBV3-1/TRBV3-2
TGTGCCAGCAGCCAAGGCATCAGGACAGGGGGAACCTACGAGCAGTACTTC
CASSQGIRTGGTYEQYF
>.|TRBJ1-5|14|.|TRBV9
TGTGCCAGCAGCGTAGAACGGGAAGGTCAGCCCCAGCATTTT
CASSVEREGQPQHF